This T cell receptor beta chain was documented in a study of breast tumors, draining lymph nodes, adjacent tissues. Study-level results: Luminal-like breast cancer showed significantly greater tumor-nontumor repertoire similarity than basal-like breast cancer did. Tumor repertoires ranked between lymph nodes and nontumor tissue in diversity, with V and J gene preferences. Data fit most tumor T cells coming from lymph node, expanding in tumor. Data only fit, rather than demonstrated, lymph node origin of most tumor T cells.

A single record per CDR3 protein comes from TCRdb applying MiXCR to the multiplex PCR reads. This table holds more than 50,000 distinct CDR3 sequences, around 43% found once. The table lists this clonotype with many counts. Its antigen remains unknown. Given a much more abundant clone one base away, this may be a read error. Germline V gene lookup returns CDR1 DFQATT and CDR2 SNEGSKA (reference sequence). V dropped 0 bases and J dropped 6; count of bases not matched to a gene: 5. CDR3 length: 14 amino acids. Sequencing input: breast tumor tissue. The chain joins TRBV20-1 to TRBJ2-7; 10 bases are a match to TRBD1. This receptor was obtained from a female donor with breast cancer. Some clones in this sample may be carry-over from other donors' samples. This CDR3 reads CSAREGQGFSEQYF. CDR3 sequence (DNA): TGCAGTGCTAGAGAGGGACAGGGGTTCTCCGAGCAGTACTTC.